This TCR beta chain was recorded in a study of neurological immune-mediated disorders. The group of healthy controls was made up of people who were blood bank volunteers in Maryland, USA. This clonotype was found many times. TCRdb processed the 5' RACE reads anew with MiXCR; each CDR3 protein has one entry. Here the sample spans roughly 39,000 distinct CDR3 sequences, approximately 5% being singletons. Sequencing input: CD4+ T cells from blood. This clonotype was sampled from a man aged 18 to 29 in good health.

The CDR3 DNA sequence: TGTGCCAGCAGCCCGGGGGGTAAAGAAGAAAAACTGTTTTTT. Protein product: CASSPGGKEEKLFF. This sequence joins TRBV5-6 and TRBJ1-4; D perhaps matches TRBD1 (5 bases). V lost 4 bases and J 8 bases, leaving 15 bases between the germline ends. This CDR3 comprises 14 residues. CDR1 SGHDT and CDR2 YYEEEE come from the germline V gene.